This entry concerns a single TCR beta chain. Its antigen remains unidentified. The V gene's germline CDR1 is SQVTM and CDR2 ANQGSEA. The V end lost 4 bases, the J end lost 1 base, and 8 bases lay between the germline ends. CDR3 length: 14 residues. This sample was included in a study of cytomegalovirus exposure and HLA in healthy donors. Regarding the study as a whole: Analysis performed later showed TCR beta chains linked to HLA being more clonally expanded than equally common others. It has been reported that TCR beta sequences accurately predicted the HLA-A and HLA-B alleles of most subjects. In a later analysis, specific HLA alleles were associated with 16,000 or so TCR beta sequences at a 0.05 false discovery rate.

The PCR made use of 60 Vbeta and 13 Jbeta primers. TCRdb's copy holds only in-frame clones and misses some; the assay was immunoSEQ multiplex PCR. In the table there are around 200,000 clones, approximately 79% of which are singletons. The sequenced material came from PBMCs. The TCR comes from a man aged 18 to 30 in good health and CMV-seronegative. The V gene is TRBV29-1, the J gene TRBJ2-6; a weak D match, TRBD1 (5 bases). The CDR3 nucleotides read TGCAGCGTTGTGGGGCCGTCTGGGGCCAACGTCCTGACTTTC. It translates to CSVVGPSGANVLTF.